Reported below is one T cell receptor beta chain. Its antigen target is currently unknown. No qualities accompany the bases; no much larger clone lies one base away. Whole blood was collected in K2EDTA tubes by collaborating institutions according to the institutions' own protocols. For TCRbeta analysis, collaborator samples were shipped as frozen whole blood, as isolated PBMCs, or as DNA extracted from either sample type. This sample was included in a study of blood T cell repertoires in COVID-19 (dated by TCRdb to 2018 to 2020). Study-level background: Collaborator samples came from the United States, Italy and Spain and covered acute and convalescent phases of COVID-19. The prospective study material was composed of cDNA or gDNA derived from T cells, B-cell-depleted T cells, or PBMCs. Subjects who had been exposed to COVID-19, were actively infected with it, or had recovered from it provided the deeply sampled blood TCRbeta repertoires that made up the dataset. The repertoires were released in a freely available public database meant as a resource for research on the immune response to SARS-CoV-2. Samples came from the ongoing ImmuneRACE study (first 160 participants) plus 1,254 subjects from 6 global collaborators. A de-identified subject ID, COVID-19 status, age in years and sex were almost always included in the sample metadata. Where HLA class I and class II types were available, the types were taken from metadata supplied by the sample provider, not from assay-based typing. The study at large found these results: The quantity of clinical and demographic metadata differed by source and by participant and was supplied without curation.

TCRbeta CDR3 regions were amplified from genomic DNA by means of the immunoSEQ Assay, a bias-controlled multiplex PCR. The original methods were these. Nucleated cell counts per sample were estimated from amplification of reference gene primers within the assay. To quantify the absolute abundance of each unique TCRbeta CDR3 rearrangement, sequence reads were collapsed and filtered. For each sample, productive Simpson clonality was calculated as the square root of Simpson's diversity index over productive rearrangements. This is the immuneACCESS table as TCRdb keeps it, with only in-frame sequences that have V and J called. A part of the clones is gone; compared with another copy, unresolved V genes explain less than half, and the rest is unexplained. V and J calls and clone size come straight from that table; D and trimming were deduced from the DNA. Counted in this sample were some 180,000 clones; 85% to 90% of them appeared once. Around 8% of the sample belongs to the ten largest clones.

The CDR3, cysteine through phenylalanine, is 14 amino acids long. The retained sequence is limited to the CDR3, 42 bases, with the frame set at the first base. Reading the germline V gene (reference sequence) gives CDR1 LGHDT and CDR2 YNNKEL. V gives up 4 bases and J gives up 2 bases, and the segment between their germline ends measures 9 bases. This TCR was sampled from a woman in her fifties or sixties with acute or convalescent COVID-19. Sequenced input: peripheral blood. Here the chain combines TRBV3-1 (or the pseudogene TRBV3-2) and TRBJ2-1; a tentative D call is TRBD2 (5 bases match). The CDR3 corresponds to CASSRAVTYNEQFF. Read as DNA, the sequence is TGTGCCAGCAGCCGAGCGGTTACCTACAATGAGCAGTTCTTC.